This entry describes one T cell receptor (beta chain). These data are taken from a study of blood T cell repertoires in COVID-19. CDR1 SGHNT and CDR2 YENEEA come from the germline V gene. With V trimmed by 5 bases and J by 6 bases, 8 bases remained unmatched. This CDR3 region has 17 residues. In the authors' workflow: Reference gene primer amplification in the assay estimated nucleated cell counts. Clones were read by immunoSEQ multiplex PCR, and TCRdb kept only the in-frame ones, dropping some. For V, J and clone size, that table is used; D and trimming come from the DNA. The sample lists approximately 100,000 clones; around 87% were seen once.

The sequenced sample consisted of peripheral blood. The source of this sequence is a woman aged 80 or older with acute or convalescent COVID-19. The V gene is TRBV11-3, the J gene TRBJ2-3; 16 bases line up with TRBD2. The CDR3 nucleotides read TGTGCCAGCAGCCGTGGGACTAGCGGGGGGGCTAGCGATACGCAGTATTTT. Translation gives CASSRGTSGGASDTQYF. Drawing the rest from reference TRBV11-3 and TRBJ2-3, the complete variable domain is EAGVVQSPRYKIIEKKQPVAFWCNPISGHNTLYWYLQNLGQGPELLIRYENEEAVDDSQLPKDRFSAERLKGVDSTLKIQPAELGDSAVYLCASSRGTSGGASDTQYFGPGTRLTVL.